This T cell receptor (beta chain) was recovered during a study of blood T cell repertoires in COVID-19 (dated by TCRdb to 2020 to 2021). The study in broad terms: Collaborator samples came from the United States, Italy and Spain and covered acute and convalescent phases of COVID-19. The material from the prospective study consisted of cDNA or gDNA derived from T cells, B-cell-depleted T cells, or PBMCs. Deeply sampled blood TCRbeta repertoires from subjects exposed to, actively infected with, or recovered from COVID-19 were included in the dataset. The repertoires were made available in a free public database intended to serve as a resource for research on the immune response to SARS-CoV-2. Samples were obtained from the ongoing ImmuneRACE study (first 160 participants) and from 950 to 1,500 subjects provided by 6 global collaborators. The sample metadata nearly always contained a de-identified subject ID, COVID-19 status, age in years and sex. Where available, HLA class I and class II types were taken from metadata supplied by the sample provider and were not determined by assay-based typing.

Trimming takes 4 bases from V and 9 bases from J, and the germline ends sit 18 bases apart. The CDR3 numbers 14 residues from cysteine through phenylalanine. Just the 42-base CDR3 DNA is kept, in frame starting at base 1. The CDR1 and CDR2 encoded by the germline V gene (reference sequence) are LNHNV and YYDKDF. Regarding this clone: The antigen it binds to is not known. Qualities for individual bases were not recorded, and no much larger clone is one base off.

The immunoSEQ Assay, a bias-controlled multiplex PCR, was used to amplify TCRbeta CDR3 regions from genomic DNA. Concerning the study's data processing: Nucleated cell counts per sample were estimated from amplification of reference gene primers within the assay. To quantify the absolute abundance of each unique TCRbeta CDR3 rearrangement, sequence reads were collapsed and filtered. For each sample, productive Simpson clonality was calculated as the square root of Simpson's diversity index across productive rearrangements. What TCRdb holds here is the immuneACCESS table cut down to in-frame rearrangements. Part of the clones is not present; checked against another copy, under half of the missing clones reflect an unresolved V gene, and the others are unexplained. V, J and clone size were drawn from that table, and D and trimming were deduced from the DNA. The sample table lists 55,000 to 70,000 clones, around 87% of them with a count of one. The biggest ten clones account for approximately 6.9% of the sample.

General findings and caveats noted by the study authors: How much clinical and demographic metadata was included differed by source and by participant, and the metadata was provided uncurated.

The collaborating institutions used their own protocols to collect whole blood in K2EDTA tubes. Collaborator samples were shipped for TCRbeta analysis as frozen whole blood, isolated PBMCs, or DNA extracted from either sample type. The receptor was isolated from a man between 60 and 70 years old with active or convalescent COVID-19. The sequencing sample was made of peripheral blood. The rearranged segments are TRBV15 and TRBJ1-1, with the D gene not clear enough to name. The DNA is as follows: TGTGCCACCAGCACCCGGACGGAGGAGATTCAAGCTTTCTTT. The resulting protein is CATSTRTEEIQAFF.